Given below is one T cell receptor beta chain in context. What antigen it recognizes has not been identified. It has no much larger one-base neighbor in the sample; base qualities were not kept. The donors were healthy, HIV-negative adults with no recently reported acute infections or vaccinations. Every donor was a Caucasian adult residing in Nashville, Tennessee, USA. Magnetic negative selection was used to enrich CD4+ T cells, after which naive cells were positively selected on CD45RA and the negative fraction became the memory subset. After blood collection by leukapheresis, PBMCs were isolated using Ficoll-Histopaque density gradient centrifugation and then cryopreserved in the vapor phase of liquid nitrogen. Purity and quantity of every magnetically sorted T cell population were checked by analytical flow cytometry. Genomic DNA was isolated from every sorted fraction and measured by UV absorbance on a Nanodrop 2000c.

Using the deep immunoSEQ assay, multiplex PCR amplified TCR CDR3 regions from genomic DNA. Extracted genomic DNA from each cell subset was spread evenly across all wells of several immunoSEQ 96-well plates, with each plate serving as a replicate. For sorted subsets, 200 to 250 ng of genomic DNA, equivalent to 25,000 to 30,000 T cell genomes, went into each replicate PCR. Purified libraries were quantified with a Qubit 3.0 fluorometer, sized on a Bioanalyzer 2100, and re-quantified with the KAPA Library Quantification kit. Every immunoSEQ 96-well plate was sequenced on a dedicated single-read 150-cycle Illumina NextSeq 550 flow cell. In the source study's methods: The immunoSEQ output contained only junctional sequences without quality scores, so filtering could not match that applied to full-length reads. To assign V/J genes and CDR3, sequences were annotated using PyIR, a Python wrapper for IgBLAST v1.9, with IMGT germline references. Any read was removed if the V/J assignment was weak (E-value above 1e-6), the CDR3 was missing, or the read contained stop codons, out-of-frame junctions, or ambiguous translated residues. A V3J clonotype was defined by an identical inferred V gene, J gene, and CDR3 amino acid sequence. Percentage overlap between repertoires was calculated by dividing the number of shared unique clonotypes by the size of the smaller repertoire. Richness of each repertoire was evaluated using RTK rarefaction, the Chao1 estimator, and Recon v2.1 estimates of unobserved clonotypes. Generation probabilities were computed with OLGA for all TCRbeta clonotypes obtained by the gDNA method from a handful of donors. TCRdb carries this immuneACCESS record with in-frame sequences only. Its versions omit some clonotypes, under half of them owing to an unresolved V gene in the studies checked, with the rest unexplained. Clone size and the V and J calls come from that table; the DNA yielded D and trimming. This sample lists about 1 million clones; 70% to 80% were detected once. The ten largest clones add up to roughly 1.5% of the sample.

The data stem from a study of shared clonotypes between healthy human individuals (TCRdb year 2020). At the level of the whole study: The cohort comprised two women and a few men aged 18 to 49 years. Per donor, three plates each were used for CD4 naive and CD4 memory, two for CD8 naive, and one for CD8 memory. Blood TCR repertoires of 5 or 6 healthy adults were deeply sequenced to estimate repertoire size and the extent of clonotype sharing between individuals. Different laboratories and diverse techniques were used to prepare libraries and sequence TCR repertoires, to increase sequencing depth and limit assay-specific biases. Leukapheresis yielded between about 0.9 and 9.5 billion PBMCs per donor. Overall results and qualifications from the work: Clonotypes shared by all four sorted-subset donors showed higher generation probabilities than non-shared clonotypes. Naive subsets generally had larger estimated clonotype richness than memory subsets. Sharing across four donors was observed for 4.5% to 6.5% of naive CD4, about 4% of naive CD8, around 2.5% of memory CD4, and roughly 0.4% of memory CD8 clonotypes. Sampling was limited to blood, and TCR repertoires in tissue likely differ from TCR repertoires in blood. Based on pairwise subsampling, the degree of clonotype sharing among donors was expected to be affected by sequencing depth. Because the study included a small number of donors, the genetic and exposure-history diversity represented was limited. Incomplete sequencing was indicated by rarefaction of sorted-subset datasets, despite the large sequencing depth.

The germline ends are 17 bases apart after V is trimmed by 0 bases and J by 2 bases. From the cysteine through the phenylalanine, the CDR3 covers 18 amino acids. Solely the CDR3 DNA is kept, with 54 bases framed from the first base. Per the germline V gene, MGHRA is the CDR1 and YSYEKL is the CDR2. The chain uses TRBV4-1 and TRBJ1-5; a weak D assignment points to TRBD1 (6 bases agree). Input material: memory CD4+ T cells sorted from blood. This specimen's cell subset or site label, per the study, means: CD45RA-negative fraction. This TCR came from a man in his late teens or twenties in good health. The CDR3 protein: CASSQDLTAGGRNQPQHF. DNA sequence: TGCGCCAGCAGCCAAGATTTGACAGCCGGGGGGCGCAATCAGCCCCAGCATTTT.